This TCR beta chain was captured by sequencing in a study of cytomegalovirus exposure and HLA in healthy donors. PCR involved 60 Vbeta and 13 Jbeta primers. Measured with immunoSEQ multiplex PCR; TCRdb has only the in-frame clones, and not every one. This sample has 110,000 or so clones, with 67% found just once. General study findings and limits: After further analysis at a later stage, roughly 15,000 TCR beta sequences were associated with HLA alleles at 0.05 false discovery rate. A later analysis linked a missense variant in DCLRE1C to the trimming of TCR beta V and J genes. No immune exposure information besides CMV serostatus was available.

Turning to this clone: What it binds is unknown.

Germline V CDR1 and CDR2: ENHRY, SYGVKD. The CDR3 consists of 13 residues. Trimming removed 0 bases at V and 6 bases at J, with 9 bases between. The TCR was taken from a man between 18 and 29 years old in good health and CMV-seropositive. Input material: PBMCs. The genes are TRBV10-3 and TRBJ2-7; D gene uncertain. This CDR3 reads CAISESGLGEQYV. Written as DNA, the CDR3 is TGTGCCATCAGTGAGTCTGGGTTGGGCGAGCAGTACGTC.